These T cell receptor beta chains were read from a single sample in a study of T cell changes during pregnancy in multiple sclerosis. Using immunoSEQ multiplex PCR, the repertoire was profiled, and TCRdb retains in-frame clones only, with some absent. The repertoire has tens of thousands of clones, 92% of them found once; the top ten carry roughly a quarter. Sequencing used CD8+ T cells from peripheral blood mononuclear cells, obtained before pregnancy. The receptor source for this set is a female donor with multiple sclerosis, enrolled in a pregnancy study. Each CDR3 is given with its conserved first and last residue. The D gene is left open where the match is weak. The size field is filled for only some rows; it gives once, few, many or a size class.

j_call v_call clone_size d_call cdr3_nt cdr3_aa
TRBJ2-1 TRBV27 . . TGTGCCAGCAGCTTCGGGTATGAGCAGTTCTTC CASSFGYEQFF
TRBJ2-1 TRBV6-4 . TRBD2 TGTGCCAGCAGCCCGACTAGCGGCTCCTACAATGAGCAGTTCTTC CASSPTSGSYNEQFF
TRBJ2-1 TRBV2 . . TGTGCCAGCAGTGGGTTGGACAGCGGATACAATGAGCAGTTCTTC CASSGLDSGYNEQFF
TRBJ2-5 TRBV25-1 . TRBD1 TGTGCCAGCAGTGGGCTAAGGACAGGGCTCCAAGAGACCCAGTACTTC CASSGLRTGLQETQYF
TRBJ2-7 TRBV4-1 . TRBD2 TGCGCCAGCAGCCAAGAGTGGGGGACTAGCGGTAACTACGAGCAGTACTTC CASSQEWGTSGNYEQYF
TRBJ2-4 TRBV18 . . TGTGCCAGCTCACCACCGCAAGCTAGCGCTAGTCAGTACTTC CASSPPQASASQYF
TRBJ1-1 TRBV5-5 once TRBD1 TGTGCCAGCAGCTTGGCCGGACAGGGGAACACTGAAGCTTTCTTT CASSLAGQGNTEAFF
TRBJ1-4 TRBV7-9 . TRBD1 TGTGCCAGCAGCTTAGCAGGGGGCCGGGAAAAACTGTTTTTT CASSLAGGREKLFF
TRBJ1-2 TRBV6-5 . . TGTGCCAGCAGTTACTCGTCGAGGAACTATGGCTACACCTTC CASSYSSRNYGYTF
TRBJ2-3 TRBV2 . TRBD2 TGTGCCAGCAGTGTGTTGAGTGGGATAAGCGGGACTAGCGGGAAGAACTCAGATACGCAGTATTTT CASSVLSGISGTSGKNSDTQYF
TRBJ1-2 TRBV2 . . TGTGCCAGCACCGACCGGATAGCCGTTTATGGCTACACCTTC CASTDRIAVYGYTF
TRBJ1-1 TRBV6-5 . TRBD1 TGTGCCAGCAGTTACAAAGACAGGGGTGAAGCTTTCTTT CASSYKDRGEAFF
TRBJ2-1 TRBV27 . . TGTGCCAGCAGTTTATTAGCAGGGGCGTCCTACAATGAGCAGTTCTTC CASSLLAGASYNEQFF
TRBJ2-1 TRBV9 . TRBD2 TGTGCCAGCAGCGGTGGGACTAGCGGCTACAATGAGCAGTTCTTC CASSGGTSGYNEQFF
TRBJ1-4 TRBV6-1 . . TGTGCCAGCAGTGGGACAGCAACTAATGAAAAACTGTTTTTT CASSGTATNEKLFF
TRBJ1-5 TRBV27 . . TGTGCCAGCAGTTTAAGCAGGGGCCGGACTCAGCCCCAGCATTTT CASSLSRGRTQPQHF
TRBJ2-3 TRBV4-1 . . TGCGCCAGCAGCCAAGGACTAGGTTTCCTAGATACGCAGTATTTT CASSQGLGFLDTQYF
TRBJ2-1 TRBV7-6 . TRBD2 TGTGCCAGCGCGGGAGGAGTTATCAATGAGCAGTTCTTC CASAGGVINEQFF
TRBJ2-1 TRBV5-1 . TRBD2 TGCGCCAGCAGCTCCACCGGGACTAGCGGGCCAGAGCAGTTCTTC CASSSTGTSGPEQFF
TRBJ2-1 TRBV9 . TRBD1 TGTGCCAGCAGCGTCTCCGGGACAGAGAACAATGAGCAGTTCTTC CASSVSGTENNEQFF
TRBJ2-7 TRBV5-1 . TRBD2 TGCGCCAGCAGGACTAGCGGGAACCGGGACGAGCAGTACTTC CASRTSGNRDEQYF
TRBJ1-2 TRBV4-2 . TRBD1 TGTGCCAGCAGCCAAGCGGACAGGGACCTGGATGGCTACACCTTC CASSQADRDLDGYTF
TRBJ2-7 TRBV11-2 . TRBD2 TGTGCCAGCAGCTCTCGGACTAGCGGGAGAGTTTACGAGCAGTACTTC CASSSRTSGRVYEQYF
TRBJ2-7 TRBV29-1 . . TGCAGCGTGTTAACAGGACAGAGTTACGAGCAGTACTTC CSVLTGQSYEQYF
TRBJ2-5 TRBV6-1 . . TGTGCCAGCAGTGATACAGGCAGGGGAACGAAGACCCAGTACTTC CASSDTGRGTKTQYF
TRBJ2-7 TRBV5-1 . TRBD2 TGCGCCAGCAGCTTGTCACTGGGAGGGAACGAGCAGTACTTC CASSLSLGGNEQYF
TRBJ2-1 TRBV5-1 once . TGCGCCAGCAGCCCCCACCGCGGGGCCTATGAGCAGTTCTTC CASSPHRGAYEQFF
TRBJ2-2 TRBV27 . . TGTGCCAGCAGTTTGTGGGGCCCGCGAGCCACCGGGGAGCTGTTTTTT CASSLWGPRATGELFF
TRBJ1-1 TRBV19 . TRBD1 TGTGCCAGTAGTATAGGAGGGGGCTTCACTGAAGCTTTCTTT CASSIGGGFTEAFF
TRBJ1-5 TRBV6-1 . . TGTGCCAGCAGTGAGTGGGGGCCGAATAATCAGCCCCAGCATTTT CASSEWGPNNQPQHF
TRBJ2-7 TRBV30 once TRBD1 TGTGCCTGGAGTCCTATGGGACAGGCAGCCTACGAGCAGTACTTC CAWSPMGQAAYEQYF
TRBJ1-6 TRBV14 . . TGTGCCAGCAGCCATTTCGTGTATAATTCACCCCTCCACTTT CASSHFVYNSPLHF
TRBJ2-5 TRBV6-1 . . TGTGCCAGCATGAGCTTCCCGGGGGAGACCCAGTACTTC CASMSFPGETQYF
TRBJ1-1 TRBV7-9 . . TGTGCCAGCAGCTTAGCCACAGTTGAAGCTTTCTTT CASSLATVEAFF
TRBJ2-7 TRBV7-9 once TRBD2 TGTGCCAGCAGTCACCGGGACTACGCCTACGAGCAGTACTTC CASSHRDYAYEQYF
TRBJ2-5 TRBV9 . . TGTGCCAGCAGCGTAGGAGGGAGACCGCAAGAGACCCAGTACTTC CASSVGGRPQETQYF
TRBJ1-3 TRBV7-9 . . TGTGCCAGTTTCTTCATGGAGGGAAGGAGAAACACCATATATTTT CASFFMEGRRNTIYF
TRBJ1-5 TRBV10-2 . . TGCGCCAGCAGTGAACAGGCACCGAATGGCAATCAGCCCCAGCATTTT CASSEQAPNGNQPQHF
TRBJ2-7 TRBV9 . TRBD1 TGTGCCAGCAGCGCCCGGGACAGCTACGAGCAGTACTTC CASSARDSYEQYF
TRBJ2-1 TRBV7-9 . TRBD2 TGTGCCAGCAGGGCCACTAGCGGGGAGTCCTACAATGAGCAGTTCTTC CASRATSGESYNEQFF
TRBJ2-7 TRBV27 . TRBD1 TGTGCCAGCACTGACCGGGACAGGGGTGAGCAGTACTTC CASTDRDRGEQYF
TRBJ2-1 TRBV9 . TRBD2 TGTGCCAGCAGCGTAGAAGGAGCGGGAGCCTACAATGAGCAGTTCTTC CASSVEGAGAYNEQFF
TRBJ1-6 TRBV9 . . TGTGCCAGCAGCCCGCCGGGAAACTCACCCCTCCACTTT CASSPPGNSPLHF
TRBJ2-5 TRBV25-1 . TRBD1 TGTGCCAGCAGATTTGGGACAGAAGAGACCCAGTACTTC CASRFGTEETQYF
TRBJ1-1 TRBV9 . TRBD1 TGTGCCAGCAGCGTAGGGACAGGAGAAGCTTTCTTT CASSVGTGEAFF
TRBJ1-5 TRBV6-1 . . TGTGCCAGCAGTGAAGAGGCAGGGAATGGTAATCAGCCCCAGCATTTT CASSEEAGNGNQPQHF
TRBJ2-4 TRBV7-3 . . TGTGCCAGCAGCTTAATTCGGGTCGGCGAAAACATTCAGTACTTC CASSLIRVGENIQYF
TRBJ1-1 TRBV4-1 few . TGCGCCAGCAGCCTTAAGGGGGTGGGGGACACTGAAGCTTTCTTT CASSLKGVGDTEAFF
TRBJ2-3 TRBV10-3 . . TGTGCCATCAGTGAGTCACAGAGCGGTAGCACAGATACGCAGTATTTT CAISESQSGSTDTQYF
TRBJ1-3 TRBV5-1 . . TGCGCCAGCAGCTTGGGGGCAGGACTCACTCCTTCTGGAAACACCATATATTTT CASSLGAGLTPSGNTIYF
TRBJ1-1 TRBV10-3 few . TGTGCCATCAGTGAGTCTGGGCAGTTCTTCAAAGCTTTCTTT CAISESGQFFKAFF
TRBJ2-3 TRBV27 . TRBD2 TGTGCCAGCAGTTTAGCGGGGAGGGGTGCTAGCACAGATACGCAGTATTTT CASSLAGRGASTDTQYF
TRBJ2-1 TRBV27 . TRBD2 TGTGCCAGCAGGACGGGAGGAGCCTCCTACAATGAGCAGTTCTTC CASRTGGASYNEQFF
TRBJ2-3 TRBV6-4 . . TGTGCCAGCAGCAACGGGGAAAGCACAGATACGCAGTATTTT CASSNGESTDTQYF
TRBJ2-1 TRBV19 . TRBD2 TGTGCCAGTAGTATCGGAAGCGGGAGGGCCCTCAGCCACAATGAGCAGTTCTTC CASSIGSGRALSHNEQFF